These 18 T cell receptor beta chains were sequenced from one sample in a study of blood T cells in healthy people across ages. For the second PCR, which ran for about 7 to 11 cycles, a sample-barcoded 5' primer and a J-beta primer mix were used. TCRdb re-called the 5' RACE reads through MiXCR, storing one row per CDR3 protein. The table shows fewer than 2,000,000 distinct CDR3 sequences, with roughly 32% occurring only once. The sample was blood. These receptors all stem from a woman aged 30 to 39 in good health.

The chain links TRBV12-3 or TRBV12-4 to TRBJ2-6; tentatively, D is TRBD1 (5 bases). Trimming removed 7 bases at V and 0 bases at J, with 10 bases between. The CDR3 is 15 residues long. The chain's CDR3 is CASNNRNSGANVLTF. The CDR3 coding sequence is TGTGCCAGCAACAACAGGAACTCTGGGGCCAACGTCCTGACTTTC.

The V call is TRBV15, the J call TRBJ2-7; D uncertain. Deletions cut 1 base from V and 1 base from J, with 8 bases between. Germline V gene sequence: CDR1 LNHNV, CDR2 YYDKDF (reference sequence). CDR3 length equals 14 residues. CDR3 coding DNA: TGTGCCACCAGCAGAGTTGGGCAGTCCTACGAGCAGTACTTC. The encoded protein is CATSRVGQSYEQYF.

The chain combines TRBV5-1 with TRBJ1-2, with TRBD1 as a possible D gene (5 bases). Trimming stripped 2 bases from V and 6 bases from J, with 14 bases between. The CDR3 spans 14 residues. Germline V gene lookup returns CDR1 SGHRS and CDR2 YFSETQ. CDR3 DNA: TGCGCCAGCAGCTTTAAATCGGGGGGAGATGGCTACACCTTC. It yields the protein CASSFKSGGDGYTF.

This chain joins TRBV2 and TRBJ2-7; 7 bases align to TRBD1. V trimming: 7 bases; J trimming: 3 bases; junction bases outside the gene matches: 9. In germline, CDR1 is SNHLY, CDR2 FYNNEI. The CDR3 is 14 residues long. The CDR3 sequence is CASTSDRAGYEQYF. The CDR3 nucleotides are TGTGCCAGCACTTCCGACAGGGCAGGCTACGAGCAGTACTTC. Full variable domain (outside the CDR3, taken from reference TRBV2 and TRBJ2-7): EPEVTQTPSHQVTQMGQEVILRCVPISNHLYFYWYRQILGQKVEFLVSFYNNEISEKSEIFDDQFSVERPDGSNFTLKIRSTKLEDSAMYFCASTSDRAGYEQYFGPGTRLTVT.

This clonotype was counted many times. V is TRBV4-1 and J is TRBJ2-7; D is ambiguous. Germline V gene sequence: CDR1 MGHRA, CDR2 YSYEKL. This CDR3 is built from 13 residues. V dropped 0 bases and J dropped 5 bases, with 8 bases sitting between them. CDR3 in DNA: TGCGCCAGCAGCCAAGAGTCGCGAGACGAGCAGTACTTC. It yields the protein CASSQESRDEQYF.

In regard to this clonotype: This could be a read error, since a much larger clone is one nucleotide away. This rearrangement joins TRBV4-1 to TRBJ2-1; maybe TRBD1 (5 bases). The end of the DNA is better explained by TRBJ2-7, so the J call may be wrong. Germline CDR1 reads MGHRA; CDR2 reads YSYEKL. This CDR3 comprises 13 residues. CDR3 nucleotides: TGCGCCAGCAGCCTCCCAGGGTACAATGAGCAGTACTTC. It yields the protein CASSLPGYNEQYF.

The genes are TRBV20-1 and TRBJ2-5; weak D call: TRBD2 (5 bases). V lost 1 base and J 11 bases, leaving 20 bases between the germline ends. There are 14 residues in the CDR3. Germline assignment: CDR1 DFQATT and CDR2 SNEGSKA (reference sequence). The CDR3 sequence is CSARGTGIMEEQYF. The CDR3 DNA is TGCAGTGCTAGAGGAACCGGGATTATGGAGGAGCAGTACTTC.

The chain recombines TRBV30 with TRBJ1-1, with a weak D call TRBD1 (6 bases). The CDR3 runs to 16 residues. Trimming removed 0 bases at V and 2 bases at J, with 16 bases between. Germline CDR1 is GTSNPN and CDR2 is SVGIG (reference sequence). CDR3 residues: CAWSVFEGRGNTEAFF. DNA of the CDR3: TGTGCCTGGAGTGTCTTTGAGGGCAGGGGTAACACTGAAGCTTTCTTT. Full variable domain (rest looked up from reference TRBV30 and TRBJ1-1): SQTIHQWPATLVQPVGSPLSLECTVEGTSNPNLYWYRQAAGRGLQLLFYSVGIGQISSEVPQNLSASRPQDRQFILSSKKLLLSDSGFYLCAWSVFEGRGNTEAFFGQGTRLTVV.

This clonotype showed up many times. The chain uses TRBV12-3 or TRBV12-4 and TRBJ2-7, with no clear D. The V end lost 3 bases, the J end lost 4 bases, and 13 bases lay between the germline ends. This CDR3 has 14 amino acids. The CDR3 bases are TGTGCCAGCAGTTTTTGGACGACCGAATACGAGCAGTACTTC. Translation: CASSFWTTEYEQYF.

In its sample, this clonotype was seen a few times. The V and J genes are TRBV6-1 and TRBJ2-7; 8 bases are shared with TRBD1. V lost 4 bases and J lost 0; bases outside the gene matches: 8. From germline, CDR1 is MNHNS and CDR2 SASEGT. This CDR3 region has 16 residues. DNA for the CDR3: TGTGCCAGCAGTGGACAGGGGATGTACGGCTCCTACGAGCAGTACTTC. Translation gives CASSGQGMYGSYEQYF.

This clonotype has more than one count but fewer than ten. This chain links TRBV20-1 with TRBJ1-4; unclear D gene. Between the trimmed V and J ends, which lost 6 bases and 3 bases, there was a span of 11 bases. Germline V CDR1 and CDR2: DFQATT, SNEGSKA (reference sequence). The CDR3 contains 13 residues. As DNA, the CDR3 is TGCAGTGCCACCGCTAGGGCTAATGAAAAACTGTTTTTT. It translates to CSATARANEKLFF.

This chain links TRBV27 with TRBJ2-1; no firm D call. V was trimmed by 1 base and J by 9 bases, leaving 7 bases between them. This CDR3 region has 12 residues. Per the germline V gene, CDR1 is MNHEY and CDR2 is SMNVEV (reference sequence). The CDR3 bases are TGTGCCAGCAGTTTATACGGCGTTGAGCAGTTCTTC. It encodes CASSLYGVEQFF.

This clonotype was seen a single time. The chain couples TRBV18 to TRBJ2-3; D possibly uses TRBD1 or TRBD2 (5 bases each). Trimming stripped 4 bases from V and 2 bases from J, with 19 bases between. The germline gives CDR1 KGHSH, CDR2 LQKENI. This CDR3 is 17 amino acids long. CDR3 loop: CASSLTAESLPTDTQYF. The CDR3 bases are TGTGCCAGCTCACTGACAGCGGAGTCCCTCCCCACAGATACGCAGTATTTT. Full variable domain (outside the CDR3, taken from reference TRBV18 and TRBJ2-3): NAGVMQNPRHLVRRRGQEARLRCSPMKGHSHVYWYRQLPEEGLKFMVYLQKENIIDESGMPKERFSAEFPKEGPSILRIQQVVRGDSAAYFCASSLTAESLPTDTQYFGPGTRLTVL.

This clonotype came up a few times. This chain connects TRBV5-1 to TRBJ2-3; the D gene is possibly TRBD1 (5 bases). The ends were cut back, 2 bases at V and 4 bases at J, with 14 bases in the middle. This CDR3 comprises 15 residues. CDR1 is SGHRS, CDR2 YFSETQ, per germline. CDR3 loop: CASSFSAGLSDTQYF. The CDR3 DNA reads as TGCGCCAGCAGCTTTTCGGCAGGGTTGTCAGATACGCAGTATTTT.

This clonotype was picked up a small number of times. The chain has TRBV15 and TRBJ2-3; 11 bases are shared with TRBD2. This CDR3 spans 14 amino acids. Germline values: CDR1 LNHNV, CDR2 YYDKDF (reference sequence). J lost 10 bases, V lost 3 bases, and 6 bases had no gene match. CDR3 residues: CATSSIAGGSAQYF. CDR3 in DNA: TGTGCCACCAGCAGTATAGCGGGAGGGAGCGCGCAGTATTTT.

In the case of this clonotype: Without the conserved terminal phenylalanine or tryptophan, this CDR3 likely stems from a read error. The chain couples TRBV20-1 to TRBJ2-7; 7 nucleotides agree with TRBD2. The CDR3 consists of 12 residues. With V trimmed by 7 bases and J by 3 bases, 6 bases remained unmatched. Germline V gene sequence: CDR1 DFQATT, CDR2 SNEGSKA (reference sequence). The CDR3 reads CSGLAENYEQYL. CDR3 bases: TGCAGTGGTCTAGCGGAAAACTACGAGCAGTACTTA.

V is TRBV20-1 and J is TRBJ2-3, with D maybe TRBD2 (5 bases). Trimming stripped 7 bases from V and 6 bases from J, with 17 bases between. CDR1 and CDR2 (germline): DFQATT, SNEGSKA (reference sequence). There are 13 residues in the CDR3. Here the CDR3 reads CSVADGNGDTQYF. The CDR3 region has the DNA TGCAGTGTCGCTGACGGGAATGGGGATACGCAGTATTTT.

This clonotype has only a few counts. The CDR3 region is CASSWDRGISAGYTF. CDR3 nucleotides: TGTGCCAGCAGCTGGGACAGGGGAATATCGGCTGGCTACACCTTC. This chain connects TRBV5-6 to TRBJ1-2; 10 bases agree with TRBD1. The CDR3 runs 15 residues. Germline V gene data show CDR1 as SGHDT and CDR2 as YYEEEE. Trimming cost V 3 bases and J 7 bases; bases outside gene matches: 9.